This TCR beta chain came from a study of CD8+ T cells in alopecia areata. General study points: Normal-skin resident alphabeta T cells also appear among scalp sample sequences.

V lost 3 bases and J 7 bases, leaving 16 bases between the germline ends. CDR1 and CDR2 from the germline V gene are KGHSH and LQKENI. This CDR3 contains 14 residues. From PBMCs, CD4+ and CD8+ T cells were sorted. Reverse transcription of extracted RNA yielded cDNA, which provided the sequencing template. Libraries were prepared by immunoSEQ multiplex PCR; TCRdb keeps only in-frame clonotypes and omits some of them. This repertoire shows some 110,000 clones, about 60% found once; its top ten account for 2.5% to 3.5%. About this clone itself: The antigen remains unidentified. The same CDR3 arises from other DNA sequences in this sample as well.

The rearrangement uses TRBV18 and TRBJ2-7; D might be TRBD1 or TRBD2, each matching 5 bases. This TCR derives from a human donor in good health. The source material was CD4+ T cells sorted from blood. The CDR3 loop reads CASSPGQGAGEQYF. CDR3 DNA: TGTGCCAGCTCACCGGGCCAGGGAGCCGGGGAGCAGTACTTC.